This T cell receptor (beta chain) was captured by sequencing in a study of blood T cells in healthy people across ages. This clonotype was counted between two and nine times. A sample-barcoded 5' primer and a J-beta primer mix were used in a second PCR of about 6 to 11 cycles. TCRdb fed the 5' RACE reads into MiXCR, producing one record per CDR3 protein. The repertoire holds 550,000 to 650,000 distinct CDR3 sequences, with around 27% as singletons. The V end was cut by 6 bases, the J end by 6 bases, with 10 bases between. The CDR3 covers 11 residues. Germline values: CDR1 DFQATT, CDR2 SNEGSKA (reference sequence). In addition, the sample was reused for a study of T cells of mothers and their children. Per that paper: cDNA was synthesized from all extracted RNA at about 1.4 ug per reaction.

This clonotype was sampled from a boy aged 2 to 10 in good health. The chain joins TRBV20-1 to TRBJ2-3, with D uncertain. Sequences were obtained from blood. CDR3 residues: CSANLGDTQYF. The CDR3 DNA reads TGCAGTGCAAACCTGGGGGATACGCAGTATTTT.